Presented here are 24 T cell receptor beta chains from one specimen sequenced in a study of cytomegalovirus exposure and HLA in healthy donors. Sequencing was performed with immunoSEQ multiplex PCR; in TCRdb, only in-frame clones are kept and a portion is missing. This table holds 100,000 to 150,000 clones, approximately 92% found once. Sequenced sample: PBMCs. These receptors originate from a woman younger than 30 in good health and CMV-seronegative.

The CDR3 DNA reads as TGTGCCAGCAGCTTGCGGGCAGGGTATTCCACAGATACGCAGTATTTT. Encoded protein: CASSLRAGYSTDTQYF. The genes are TRBV5-4 and TRBJ2-3; D is possibly TRBD1 (5 bases). Trimming removed 1 base at V and 2 bases at J, with 14 bases between. The CDR3 runs 16 residues. Germline V gene data show CDR1 as SGHNT and CDR2 as YYREEE (reference sequence).

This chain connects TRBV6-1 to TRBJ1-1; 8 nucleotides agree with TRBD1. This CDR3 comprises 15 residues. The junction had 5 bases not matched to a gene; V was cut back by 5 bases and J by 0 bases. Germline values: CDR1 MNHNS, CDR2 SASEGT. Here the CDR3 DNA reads TGTGCCAGCAGTAGTAGACAGGGGATGAACACTGAAGCTTTCTTT. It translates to CASSSRQGMNTEAFF.

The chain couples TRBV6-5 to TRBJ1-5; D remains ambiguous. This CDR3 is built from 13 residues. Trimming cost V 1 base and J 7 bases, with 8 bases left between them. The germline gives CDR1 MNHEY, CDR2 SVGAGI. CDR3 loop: CASSYLASQPQHF. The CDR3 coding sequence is TGTGCCAGCAGTTACTTGGCATCCCAGCCCCAGCATTTT.

The CDR3 sequence is CASSFHYNEKLFF. The CDR3, as DNA: TGTGCCAGCAGTTTTCACTATAATGAAAAACTGTTTTTT. V usage is TRBV27 and J usage is TRBJ1-4; no clear D gene. V was cut by 3 bases and J by 4 bases, with 6 bases left in between. This CDR3 is 13 amino acids long. Germline assignment: CDR1 MNHEY and CDR2 SMNVEV (reference sequence).

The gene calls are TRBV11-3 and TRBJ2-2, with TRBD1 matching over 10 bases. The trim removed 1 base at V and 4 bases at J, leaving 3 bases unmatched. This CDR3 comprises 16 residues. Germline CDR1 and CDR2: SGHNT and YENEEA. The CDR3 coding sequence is TGTGCCAGCAGCTTAGGACAGGGGGCCGGCACCGGGGAGCTGTTTTTT. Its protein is CASSLGQGAGTGELFF.

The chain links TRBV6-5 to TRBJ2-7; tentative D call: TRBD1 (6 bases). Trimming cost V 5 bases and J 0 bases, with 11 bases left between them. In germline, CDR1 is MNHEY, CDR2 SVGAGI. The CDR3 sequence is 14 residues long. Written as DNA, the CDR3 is TGTGCCAGCAGTCCAACAGGGCTCTCCTACGAGCAGTACTTC. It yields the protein CASSPTGLSYEQYF.

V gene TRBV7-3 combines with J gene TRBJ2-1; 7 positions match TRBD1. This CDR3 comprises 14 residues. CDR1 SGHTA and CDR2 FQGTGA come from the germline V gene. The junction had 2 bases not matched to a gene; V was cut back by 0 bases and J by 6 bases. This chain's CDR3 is CASSLTPGGNEQFF. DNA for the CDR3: TGTGCCAGCAGCTTAACGCCAGGGGGCAATGAGCAGTTCTTC.

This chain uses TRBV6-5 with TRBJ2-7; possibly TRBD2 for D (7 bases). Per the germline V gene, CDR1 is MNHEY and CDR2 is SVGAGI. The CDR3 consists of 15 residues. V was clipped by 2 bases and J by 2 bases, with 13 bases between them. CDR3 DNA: TGTGCCAGCAGTTACCGGGGCGGGGGCCCCTACGAGCAGTACTTC. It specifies CASSYRGGGPYEQYF.

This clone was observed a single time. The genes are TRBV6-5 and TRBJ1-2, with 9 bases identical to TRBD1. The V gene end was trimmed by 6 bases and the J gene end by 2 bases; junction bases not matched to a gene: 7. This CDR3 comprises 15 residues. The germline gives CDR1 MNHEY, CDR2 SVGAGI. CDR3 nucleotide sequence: TGTGCCAGCAGCTCTCCCGGGACAGGGAACTATGGCTACACCTTC. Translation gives CASSSPGTGNYGYTF.

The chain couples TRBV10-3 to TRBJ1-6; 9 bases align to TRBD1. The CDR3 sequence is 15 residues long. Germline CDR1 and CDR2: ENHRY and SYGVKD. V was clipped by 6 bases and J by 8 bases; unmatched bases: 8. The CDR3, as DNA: TGTGCCATCAGCCGGGACAGGGAGATGGATTCACCCCTCCACTTT. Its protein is CAISRDREMDSPLHF.

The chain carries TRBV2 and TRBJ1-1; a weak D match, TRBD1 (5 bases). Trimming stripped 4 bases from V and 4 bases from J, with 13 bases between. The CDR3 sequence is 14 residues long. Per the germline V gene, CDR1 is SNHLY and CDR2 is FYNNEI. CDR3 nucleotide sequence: TGTGCCAGCAGTGGGGGGGGTCCGATCACTGAAGCTTTCTTT. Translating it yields CASSGGGPITEAFF.

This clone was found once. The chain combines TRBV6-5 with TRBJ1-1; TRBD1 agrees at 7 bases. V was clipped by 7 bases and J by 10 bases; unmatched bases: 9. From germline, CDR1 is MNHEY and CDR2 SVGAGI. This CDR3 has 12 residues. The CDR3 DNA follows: TGTGCCAGCACTGCTTTCGGGGACAGAGCTTTCTTT. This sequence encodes CASTAFGDRAFF.

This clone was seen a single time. CDR3 protein: CASGQGGSGLHF. CDR3 bases: TGTGCCAGCGGCCAGGGAGGGTCGGGCCTCCACTTT. V gene TRBV7-9 combines with J gene TRBJ1-6; maybe TRBD1 (5 bases). Trimming shortened V by 8 bases and J by 15 bases, and 17 bases separated the two germline ends. The CDR3 totals 12 residues. Germline V gene sequence: CDR1 SEHNR, CDR2 FQNEAQ (reference sequence).

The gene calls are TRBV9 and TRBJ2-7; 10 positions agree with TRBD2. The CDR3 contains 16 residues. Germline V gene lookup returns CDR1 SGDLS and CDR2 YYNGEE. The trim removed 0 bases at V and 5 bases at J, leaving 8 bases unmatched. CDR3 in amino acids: CASSVEGGTSADEQYF. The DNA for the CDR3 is TGTGCCAGCAGCGTAGAGGGGGGGACTAGCGCGGACGAGCAGTACTTC.

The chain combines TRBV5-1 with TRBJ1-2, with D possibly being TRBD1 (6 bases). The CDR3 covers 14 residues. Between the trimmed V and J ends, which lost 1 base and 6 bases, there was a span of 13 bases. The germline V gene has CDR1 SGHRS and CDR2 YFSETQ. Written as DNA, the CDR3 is TGCGCCAGCAGCTTGTCAGGGGTTCTGGATGGCTACACCTTC. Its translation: CASSLSGVLDGYTF.

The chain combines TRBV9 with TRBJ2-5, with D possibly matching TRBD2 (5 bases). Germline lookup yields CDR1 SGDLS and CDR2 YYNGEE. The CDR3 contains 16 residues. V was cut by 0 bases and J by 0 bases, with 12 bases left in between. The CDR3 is CASSVGSGSHQETQYF. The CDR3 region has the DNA TGTGCCAGCAGCGTAGGGTCGGGGTCCCACCAAGAGACCCAGTACTTC.

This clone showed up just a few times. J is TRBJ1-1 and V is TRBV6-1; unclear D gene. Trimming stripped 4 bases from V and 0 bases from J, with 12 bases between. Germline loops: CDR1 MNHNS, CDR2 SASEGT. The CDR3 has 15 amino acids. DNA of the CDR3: TGTGCCAGCAGTGCCCCGGAGGATATGAACACTGAAGCTTTCTTT. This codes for CASSAPEDMNTEAFF.

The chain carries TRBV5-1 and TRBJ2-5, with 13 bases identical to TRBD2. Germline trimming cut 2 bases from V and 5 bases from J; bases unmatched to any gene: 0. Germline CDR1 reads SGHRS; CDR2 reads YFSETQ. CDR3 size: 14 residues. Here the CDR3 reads CASSLLAGGETQYF. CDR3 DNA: TGCGCCAGCAGCTTACTAGCGGGGGGGGAGACCCAGTACTTC.

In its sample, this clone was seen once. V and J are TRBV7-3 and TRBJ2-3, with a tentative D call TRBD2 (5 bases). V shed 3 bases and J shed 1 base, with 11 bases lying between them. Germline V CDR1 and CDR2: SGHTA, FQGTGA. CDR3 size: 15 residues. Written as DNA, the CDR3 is TGTGCCAGCAGCTTGAGCGTTAGCGGCACAGATACGCAGTATTTT. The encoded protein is CASSLSVSGTDTQYF.

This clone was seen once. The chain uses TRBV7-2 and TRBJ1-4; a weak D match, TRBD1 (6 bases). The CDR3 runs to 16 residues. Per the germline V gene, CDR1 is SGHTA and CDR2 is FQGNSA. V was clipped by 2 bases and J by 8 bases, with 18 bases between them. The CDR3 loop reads CASSLYGIGGREKLFF. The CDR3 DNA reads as TGTGCCAGCAGCTTATATGGGATAGGGGGACGAGAAAAACTGTTTTTT.

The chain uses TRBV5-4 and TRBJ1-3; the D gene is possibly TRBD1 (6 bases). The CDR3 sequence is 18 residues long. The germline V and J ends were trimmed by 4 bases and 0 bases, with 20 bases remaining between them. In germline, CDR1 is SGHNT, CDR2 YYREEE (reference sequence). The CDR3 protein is CASSRGGPRGLSGNTIYF. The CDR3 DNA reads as TGTGCCAGCAGCCGGGGGGGGCCGAGGGGACTCTCTGGAAACACCATATATTTT.

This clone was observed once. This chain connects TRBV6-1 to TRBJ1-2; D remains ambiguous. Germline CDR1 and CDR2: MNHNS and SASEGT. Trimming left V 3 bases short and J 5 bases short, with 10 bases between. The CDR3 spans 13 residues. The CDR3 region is CASSDAGQYGYTF. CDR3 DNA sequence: TGTGCCAGCAGTGACGCAGGCCAGTATGGCTACACCTTC.

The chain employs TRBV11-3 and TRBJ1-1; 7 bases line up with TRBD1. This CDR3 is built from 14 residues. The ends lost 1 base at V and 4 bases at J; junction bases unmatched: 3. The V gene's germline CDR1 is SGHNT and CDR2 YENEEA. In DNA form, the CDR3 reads TGTGCCAGCAGCTTAGGAGGGGGCGTCACTGAAGCTTTCTTT. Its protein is CASSLGGGVTEAFF.

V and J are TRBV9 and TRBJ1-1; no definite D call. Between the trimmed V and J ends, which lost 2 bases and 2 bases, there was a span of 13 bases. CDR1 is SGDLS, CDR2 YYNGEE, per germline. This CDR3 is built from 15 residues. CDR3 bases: TGTGCCAGCAGCGTTAAGCCTTTCTCTAACACTGAAGCTTTCTTT. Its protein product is CASSVKPFSNTEAFF.